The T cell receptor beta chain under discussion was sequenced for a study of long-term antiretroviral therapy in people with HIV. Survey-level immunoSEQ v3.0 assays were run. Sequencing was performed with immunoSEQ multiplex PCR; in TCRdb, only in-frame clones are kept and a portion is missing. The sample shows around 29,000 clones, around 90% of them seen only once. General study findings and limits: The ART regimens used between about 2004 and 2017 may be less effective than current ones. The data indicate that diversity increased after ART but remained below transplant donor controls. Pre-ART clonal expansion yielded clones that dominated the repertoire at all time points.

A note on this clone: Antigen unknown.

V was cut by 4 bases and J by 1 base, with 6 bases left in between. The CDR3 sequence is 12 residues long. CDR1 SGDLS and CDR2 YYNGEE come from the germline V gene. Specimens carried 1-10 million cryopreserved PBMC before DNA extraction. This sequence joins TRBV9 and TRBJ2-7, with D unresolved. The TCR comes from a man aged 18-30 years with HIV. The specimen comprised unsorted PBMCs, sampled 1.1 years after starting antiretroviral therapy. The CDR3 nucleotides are TGTGCCAGCAGCCCCCCGTCCTACGAGCAGTACTTC. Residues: CASSPPSYEQYF.